Detailed here is one TCR beta chain. The data originate from a study of beta chain features in type 1 diabetes. Trimming removed 5 bases from V and 2 bases from J; junction bases left unmatched: 9. The CDR3 is made up of 16 amino acids. The germline V gene encodes CDR1 GTSNPN and CDR2 SVGIG (reference sequence). What was sequenced were expressed TCRB transcripts, since all of the isolated RNA had been reverse transcribed. The data were produced by immunoSEQ multiplex PCR, yet TCRdb's version contains in-frame clones alone and is incomplete. The data contain hundreds of thousands of clones, about 29% of them singletons.

The chain has TRBV30 and TRBJ2-3; 11 nucleotides agree with TRBD2. Input material: naive CD4+ T cells from blood. The receptor comes from a man aged 18-30 years in good health. This chain's CDR3 is CAWSRLAGRPTDTQYF. CDR3 in DNA: TGTGCCTGGTCTAGACTAGCGGGGCGTCCCACAGATACGCAGTATTTT.